A selection of T cell receptor beta chains follows, all from one sample in a study of Graves' ophthalmopathy and Graves' hyperthyroidism. TCRdb re-called the multiplex PCR reads with MiXCR, one entry per CDR3 protein. The sample lists 680,000 or so distinct CDR3 sequences; roughly 20% were seen once. Sequencing was done on a sample of peripheral blood. All receptors derive from a woman aged 18-30 years with stable Graves' hyperthyroidism. Some clones in this sample may be carry-over from other donors' samples. The CDR3 runs from the conserved cysteine through the conserved F or W. D genes are given only for firm matches. A clone size is listed for some rows: how often the clone was seen (once, few, many), or a class if it is expanded.

V gene	clone size	J gene	D gene	CDR3 DNA	CDR3 protein
TRBV3-1	.	TRBJ1-1	.	TGTGCCAGCAGCCCCGGACACAAGAACACTGAAGCTTTCTTT	CASSPGHKNTEAFF
TRBV5-1	few	TRBJ2-2	.	TGCGCCAGCAGCGCCACCGCAGGCAATGCAGCCACTGCGGAGCTGTTTTTT	CASSATAGNAATAELFF
TRBV5-1	.	TRBJ2-7	.	TGCGCCAGCAGCTTGGTAGACAGTACCTACGAGCAGTACTTC	CASSLVDSTYEQYF
TRBV2	many	TRBJ2-7	.	TGTGCCAGCCAAGGTAGCGTCTCCTACGAGCAGTACTTC	CASQGSVSYEQYF
TRBV6-2/TRBV6-3	few	TRBJ1-5	.	TGTGCCAGCAGTTATTTATGGGCGGATCAGCCCCAGCATTTT	CASSYLWADQPQHF
TRBV2	many	TRBJ2-5	.	TGTGCCAGCACCGAGAGGGGTTACGAGACCCAGTACTTC	CASTERGYETQYF
TRBV25-1	many	TRBJ2-2	.	TGTGCCAGCAGTGAATTTAAGGGCCAATCCAACACCGGGGAGCTGTTTTTT	CASSEFKGQSNTGELFF
TRBV15	few	TRBJ1-4	.	TGTGCCACCAGCAGCCCCCCCTCGGCAGACGAGAATGAAAAACTGTTTTTT	CATSSPPSADENEKLFF
TRBV2	.	TRBJ1-5	TRBD1	TGTGCCAGCAGTGAAAACCGGGACAGGGGGGGATATAGCAATCAGCCCCAGCATTTT	CASSENRDRGGYSNQPQHF
TRBV6-1	many	TRBJ1-2	.	TGTGCCAGCGGCCCAGGTGCTTCTTATGGCTACACCTTC	CASGPGASYGYTF
TRBV29-1	many	TRBJ1-2	.	TGCAGCGTTGCCCGCATGAACTATGGCTACACCTTC	CSVARMNYGYTF
TRBV25-1	.	TRBJ2-4	TRBD2	TGTGCCAGCAGTGGTCGCACATCAGCGGGAGAACGGAACATTAAGTACTTC	CASSGRTSAGERNIKYF
TRBV28	many	TRBJ2-2	.	TGTGCCAGCAGTTTGCAATACACCGGGGAGCTGTTTTTT	CASSLQYTGELFF
TRBV20-1	many	TRBJ1-1	TRBD1	TGCAGTGCTAGAGATACGGACAGGTTTAAGGACACTGAAGCTTTCTTT	CSARDTDRFKDTEAFF
TRBV2	.	TRBJ1-5	.	TGTGCCAGCAGACAGGATTTTAGCAATCAGCCCCAGCATTTT	CASRQDFSNQPQHF
TRBV29-1	many	TRBJ1-1	.	TGCAGCGTTGGGACGGACAACATGAAGGGCACTGAAGCTTTCTTT	CSVGTDNMKGTEAFF
TRBV6-1	many	TRBJ1-2	.	TGTGCCAGCACCGACAGCCTCAACTATGGCTACACCTTC	CASTDSLNYGYTF
TRBV6-5	.	TRBJ1-2	.	TGTGCCAGCAGTTGGACCGGGTTAAGTGGCTACACCTTC	CASSWTGLSGYTF
TRBV28	.	TRBJ2-7	.	TGTGCCAGCAGTCCGAGCGGTCCAGGTCTCTACGAGCAGTACTTC	CASSPSGPGLYEQYF
TRBV25-1	many	TRBJ2-2	.	TGTGCCAGCAGTGGGGTGGCTGAGGGCACCGGGGAGCTGTTTTTT	CASSGVAEGTGELFF
TRBV12-3/TRBV12-4	.	TRBJ1-1	.	TGTGCCAGCAATGAATTTGGACGGGTAGCAGAAGCTTTCTTT	CASNEFGRVAEAFF
TRBV7-9	many	TRBJ2-7	.	TGTGTCGTTGGAGGGGGCCCTGTCGAGCAGTACTTC	CVVGGGPVEQYF
TRBV19	many	TRBJ2-6	TRBD1	TGTGCCAGTAGTAATACGGGACAGGTCGTCTCTGGGGCCAACGTCCTGACTTTC	CASSNTGQVVSGANVLTF
TRBV6-2/TRBV6-3	many	TRBJ1-1	.	TGTGCCAGCAGTTACGACGTACTGGAGGGGGGTACTGAAGCTTTCTTT	CASSYDVLEGGTEAFF
TRBV7-2	.	TRBJ1-2	.	TGTGCCAGCAGCTTGCCCGTTGACTATGGCTACACCTTC	CASSLPVDYGYTF
TRBV6-2/TRBV6-3	.	TRBJ2-7	TRBD2	TGTGCCAGCAGTTACTTGGCTAGCGGACACGAGCAGTACTTC	CASSYLASGHEQYF
TRBV15	many	TRBJ2-4	TRBD1	TGTGCCACCAGCTCTTCGACAGGGAGCCGACGACTAGCCAAAAACATTCAGTACTTC	CATSSSTGSRRLAKNIQYF
TRBV9	.	TRBJ1-1	TRBD1	TGTGCCAGCAGCGCTTCCACCCTAACAGGGGCGAACACTGAAGCTTTCTTT	CASSASTLTGANTEAFF
TRBV7-2	many	TRBJ1-3	.	TGTGCCAGCAGCTTAGCGACGAGCTCTGGAAACACCATATATTTT	CASSLATSSGNTIYF
TRBV12-3/TRBV12-4	many	TRBJ1-2	.	TGTGCCAGCAGTCTAGGGGAAGGCTACACCTTC	CASSLGEGYTF
TRBV11-1	.	TRBJ2-5	.	TGTGCCAGCAGCTCTGGCTTTGTGGAAGAGACCCAGTACTTC	CASSSGFVEETQYF
TRBV19	.	TRBJ1-1	TRBD1	TGTGCCAGTAGTATGTTCGGGACAGCGAACACTGAAGCTTTCTTT	CASSMFGTANTEAFF
TRBV28	many	TRBJ1-5	.	TGTGCCAGCAGTTTGGACAAAAGCAAGCCCCAGCATTTT	CASSLDKSKPQHF
TRBV6-1	.	TRBJ2-7	.	TGTGCCAGCAGTGAAGCTACTTGGAGCGAGCAGTACTTC	CASSEATWSEQYF
TRBV29-1	.	TRBJ2-5	.	TGCAGCGTGTACACCGGGACGAGGGGAGAGACCCAGTACTTC	CSVYTGTRGETQYF
TRBV29-1	many	TRBJ2-4	.	TGCAGCGTTGAGGACGACAGTCTAGCCAAAAACATTCAGTACTTC	CSVEDDSLAKNIQYF
TRBV6-1	.	TRBJ2-6	.	TGTGCCAGCAGTGAAGAGTCGACTGGGGCCAACGTCCTGACTTTC	CASSEESTGANVLTF
TRBV2	once	TRBJ2-4	.	TGTGCCAGCAGTGAGGGACCGAGGGTAGCCAAAAACATTCAGTACTTC	CASSEGPRVAKNIQYF
TRBV12-3/TRBV12-4	many	TRBJ2-4	.	TGTGCCAGCAGTTTAGTTCACCCAAGAGAGCAAAACATTCAGTACTTC	CASSLVHPREQNIQYF
TRBV11-2	.	TRBJ1-1	.	TGTGCCAGCAGCTTAAAGGCGTCCTACATGAACACTGAAGCTTTCTTT	CASSLKASYMNTEAFF
TRBV2	many	TRBJ2-5	.	TGTGCCAGCCTAGCCTTGGAGACCCAGTACTTC	CASLALETQYF
TRBV20-1	many	TRBJ1-5	.	TGCAGTGCTCGCAAGGGGGTGGCCAATCAGCCCCAGCATTTT	CSARKGVANQPQHF
TRBV18	many	TRBJ1-5	.	TGTGCCAGCTCACTCTCCGATAGCAATCAGCCCCAGCATTTT	CASSLSDSNQPQHF
TRBV15	many	TRBJ1-2	TRBD1	TGTGCCACCAGCAGAGAGCTCGGACAGGGGGCGTTTGGCTACACCTTC	CATSRELGQGAFGYTF
TRBV12-3/TRBV12-4	.	TRBJ1-2	.	TGTGCCAGCAATGCGGAAGGCTATGGCTACACCTTC	CASNAEGYGYTF
TRBV15	many	TRBJ1-6	.	TGTGCCACCAGCAGAGGTTTGGTAACAGGGTATAATTCACCCCTCCACTTT	CATSRGLVTGYNSPLHF
TRBV11-2	.	TRBJ2-7	.	TGTGCCAGCAGCCAACCCCCAGCTGGAAGCTCCTACGAGCAGTACTTC	CASSQPPAGSSYEQYF
TRBV6-2/TRBV6-3	few	TRBJ2-3	TRBD2	TGTGCCAGCAGCCGGACTAGCGGTTGGGATACGCAGTATTTT	CASSRTSGWDTQYF
TRBV7-8	.	TRBJ2-7	TRBD2	TGTGCCAGCAGCTTAGCCTATTTGGGAGGGAGCTCCTACGAGCAGTACTTC	CASSLAYLGGSSYEQYF
TRBV7-3	many	TRBJ1-1	.	TGTGCCAGCAGCCCCCGTGGTAGGGGGGGGAACACTGAAGCTTTCTTT	CASSPRGRGGNTEAFF
TRBV2	many	TRBJ1-6	.	TGTGCCAGCAGTGACCAGGGGAGCTCCCATAATTCACCCCTCCACTTT	CASSDQGSSHNSPLHF
TRBV12-3/TRBV12-4	many	TRBJ1-1	.	TGTGCCAGCAGTCCGACCAACGGGAGGGCCACTGAAGCTTTCTTT	CASSPTNGRATEAFF
TRBV7-2	many	TRBJ1-2	TRBD1	TGTGCCACCCGACAGGGATCCTATGGCTACACCTTC	CATRQGSYGYTF
TRBV7-8	once	TRBJ2-7	.	TGTGCCAGCAGCTGGGACACAGGATCCTACGAGCAGTACTTC	CASSWDTGSYEQYF
TRBV30	many	TRBJ2-7	TRBD1	TGTGCCTGGAAACAGGACAGGCATAACTACGAGCAGTACTTC	CAWKQDRHNYEQYF